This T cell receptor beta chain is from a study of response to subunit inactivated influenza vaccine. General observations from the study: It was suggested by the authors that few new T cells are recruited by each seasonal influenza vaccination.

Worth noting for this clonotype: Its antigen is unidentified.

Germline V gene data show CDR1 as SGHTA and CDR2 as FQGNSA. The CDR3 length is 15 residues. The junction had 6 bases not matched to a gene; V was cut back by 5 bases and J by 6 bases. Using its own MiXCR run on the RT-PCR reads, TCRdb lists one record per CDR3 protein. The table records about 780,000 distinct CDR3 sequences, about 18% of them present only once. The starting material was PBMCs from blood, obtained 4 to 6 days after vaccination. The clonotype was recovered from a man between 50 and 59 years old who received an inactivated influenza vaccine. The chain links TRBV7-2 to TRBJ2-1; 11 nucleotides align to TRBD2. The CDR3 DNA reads TGTGCCAGCAGCGCATATAGCGGGAGGGCCAATGAGCAGTTCTTC. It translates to CASSAYSGRANEQFF.